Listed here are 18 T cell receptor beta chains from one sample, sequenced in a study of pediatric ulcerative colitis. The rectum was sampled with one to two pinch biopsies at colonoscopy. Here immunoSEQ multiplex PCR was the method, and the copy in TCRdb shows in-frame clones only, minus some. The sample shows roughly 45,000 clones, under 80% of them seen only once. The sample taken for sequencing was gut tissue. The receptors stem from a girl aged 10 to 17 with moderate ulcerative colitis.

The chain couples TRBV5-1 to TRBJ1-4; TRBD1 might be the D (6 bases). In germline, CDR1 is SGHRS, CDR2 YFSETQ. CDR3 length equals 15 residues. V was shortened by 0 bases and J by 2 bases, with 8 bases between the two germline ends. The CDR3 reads CASSLAGATNEKLFF. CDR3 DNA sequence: TGCGCCAGCAGCTTGGCAGGGGCGACTAATGAAAAACTGTTTTTT. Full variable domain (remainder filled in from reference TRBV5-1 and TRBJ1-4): KAGVTQTPRYLIKTRGQQVTLSCSPISGHRSVSWYQQTPGQGLQFLFEYFSETQRNKGNFPGRFSGRQFSNSRSEMNVSTLELGDSALYLCASSLAGATNEKLFFGSGTQLSVL.

The CDR3 reads CASSPHRGGTGELFF. The CDR3 bases are TGTGCCAGCAGTCCACACCGGGGAGGCACCGGGGAGCTGTTTTTT. The rearrangement links TRBV2 to TRBJ2-2, with D perhaps matching TRBD2 (6 bases). Germline V CDR1 and CDR2: SNHLY, FYNNEI. The length of the CDR3 is 15 residues. V lost 5 bases and J 4 bases, leaving 14 bases between the germline ends.

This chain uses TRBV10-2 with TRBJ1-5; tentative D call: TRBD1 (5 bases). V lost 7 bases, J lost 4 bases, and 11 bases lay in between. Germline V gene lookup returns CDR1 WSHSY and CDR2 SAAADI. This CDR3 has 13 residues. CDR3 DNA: TGCGCCAGCAACCAACAGGTTAATCAGCCCCAGCATTTT. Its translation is CASNQQVNQPQHF.

CDR3 sequence: CASNEIYSNQPQHF. In DNA form, the CDR3 reads TGTGCCAGTAATGAGATCTATAGCAATCAGCCCCAGCATTTT. The gene calls are TRBV19 and TRBJ1-5; D is undetermined. This CDR3 region has 14 residues. Germline CDR1 is LNHDA and CDR2 is SQIVND (reference sequence). The germline V and J ends were trimmed by 7 bases and 0 bases, with 10 bases remaining between them.

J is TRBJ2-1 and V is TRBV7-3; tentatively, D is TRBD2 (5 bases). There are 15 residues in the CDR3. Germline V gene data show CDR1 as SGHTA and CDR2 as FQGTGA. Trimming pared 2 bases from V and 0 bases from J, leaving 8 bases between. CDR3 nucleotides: TGTGCCAGCAGCTTAGAGGGCAGCTCCTACAATGAGCAGTTCTTC. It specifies CASSLEGSSYNEQFF. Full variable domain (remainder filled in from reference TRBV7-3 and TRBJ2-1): GAGVSQTPSNKVTEKGKYVELRCDPISGHTALYWYRQSLGQGPEFLIYFQGTGAADDSGLPNDRFFAVRPEGSVSTLKIQRTERGDSAVYLCASSLEGSSYNEQFFGPGTRLTVL.

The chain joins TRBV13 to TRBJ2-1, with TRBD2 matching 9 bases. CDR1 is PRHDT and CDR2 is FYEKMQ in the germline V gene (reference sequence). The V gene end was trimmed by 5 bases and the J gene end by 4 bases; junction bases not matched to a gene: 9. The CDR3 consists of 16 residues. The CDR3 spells CASSPTGGGAYNEQFF. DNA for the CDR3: TGTGCCAGCAGCCCGACGGGCGGGGGGGCGTACAATGAGCAGTTCTTC. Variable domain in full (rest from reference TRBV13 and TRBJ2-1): AAGVIQSPRHLIKEKRETATLKCYPIPRHDTVYWYQQGPGQDPQFLISFYEKMQSDKGSIPDRFSAQQFSDYHSELNMSSLELGDSALYFCASSPTGGGAYNEQFFGPGTRLTVL.

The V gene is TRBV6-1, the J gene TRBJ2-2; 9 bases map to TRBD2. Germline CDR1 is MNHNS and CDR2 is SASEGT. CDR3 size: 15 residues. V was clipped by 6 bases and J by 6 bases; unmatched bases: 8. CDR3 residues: CASRPGLAHAGELFF. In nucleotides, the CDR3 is TGTGCCAGCAGACCGGGACTAGCTCATGCCGGGGAGCTGTTTTTT.

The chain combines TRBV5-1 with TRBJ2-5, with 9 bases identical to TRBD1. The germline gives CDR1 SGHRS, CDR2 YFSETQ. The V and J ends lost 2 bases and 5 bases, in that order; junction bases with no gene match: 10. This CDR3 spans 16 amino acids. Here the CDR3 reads CASSFRAFGQGETQYF. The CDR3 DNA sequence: TGCGCCAGCAGCTTCAGAGCTTTTGGACAGGGGGAGACCCAGTACTTC. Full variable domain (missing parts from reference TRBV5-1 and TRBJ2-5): KAGVTQTPRYLIKTRGQQVTLSCSPISGHRSVSWYQQTPGQGLQFLFEYFSETQRNKGNFPGRFSGRQFSNSRSEMNVSTLELGDSALYLCASSFRAFGQGETQYFGPGTRLLVL.

As DNA, the CDR3 is TGTGCCACCAGCCCCCTGGCGGGGGGGCGCAATGAGCAGTTCTTC. This codes for CATSPLAGGRNEQFF. This chain uses TRBV15 with TRBJ2-1; 9 positions match TRBD2. Trimming at V came to 5 bases and at J to 6 bases, leaving 8 bases not matched to a gene. CDR1 is LNHNV and CDR2 is YYDKDF in the germline V gene (reference sequence). This CDR3 region has 15 residues.

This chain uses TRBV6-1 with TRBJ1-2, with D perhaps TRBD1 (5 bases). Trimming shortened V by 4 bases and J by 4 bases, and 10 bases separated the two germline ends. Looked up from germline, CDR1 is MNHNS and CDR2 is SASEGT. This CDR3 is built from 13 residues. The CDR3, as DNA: TGTGCCAGCAGTGTCAGGGTTGCCTATGGCTACACCTTC. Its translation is CASSVRVAYGYTF.

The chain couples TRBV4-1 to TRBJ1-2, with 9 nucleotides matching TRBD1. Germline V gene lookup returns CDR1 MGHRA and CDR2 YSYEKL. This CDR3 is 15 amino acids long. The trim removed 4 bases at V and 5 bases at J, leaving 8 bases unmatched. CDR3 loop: CASSPGDRAEYGYTF. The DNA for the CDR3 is TGCGCCAGCAGCCCCGGGGACAGGGCAGAATATGGCTACACCTTC.

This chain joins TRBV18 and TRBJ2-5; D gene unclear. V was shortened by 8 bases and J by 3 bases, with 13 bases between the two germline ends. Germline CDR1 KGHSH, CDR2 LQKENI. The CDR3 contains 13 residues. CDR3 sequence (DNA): TGTGCCAGCGCACTGGGTAGTAAAGAGACCCAGTACTTC. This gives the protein CASALGSKETQYF.

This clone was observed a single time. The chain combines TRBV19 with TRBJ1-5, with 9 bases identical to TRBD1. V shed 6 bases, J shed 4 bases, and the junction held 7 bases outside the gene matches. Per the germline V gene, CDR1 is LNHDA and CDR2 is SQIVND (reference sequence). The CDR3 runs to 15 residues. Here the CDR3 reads CASSPLDRGNQPQHF. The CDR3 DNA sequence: TGTGCCAGTAGCCCGTTGGACAGGGGAAATCAGCCCCAGCATTTT.

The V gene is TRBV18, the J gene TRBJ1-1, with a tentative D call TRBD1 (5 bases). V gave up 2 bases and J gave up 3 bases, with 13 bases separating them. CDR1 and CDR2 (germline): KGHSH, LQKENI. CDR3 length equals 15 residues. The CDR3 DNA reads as TGTGCCAGCTCACCATCCCTGACAGTTTACACTGAAGCTTTCTTT. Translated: CASSPSLTVYTEAFF. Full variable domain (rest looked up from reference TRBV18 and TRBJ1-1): NAGVMQNPRHLVRRRGQEARLRCSPMKGHSHVYWYRQLPEEGLKFMVYLQKENIIDESGMPKERFSAEFPKEGPSILRIQQVVRGDSAAYFCASSPSLTVYTEAFFGQGTRLTVV.

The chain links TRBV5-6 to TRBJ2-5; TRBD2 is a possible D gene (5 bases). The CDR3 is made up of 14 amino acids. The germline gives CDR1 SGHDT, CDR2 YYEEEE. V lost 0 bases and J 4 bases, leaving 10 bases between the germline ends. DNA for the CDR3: TGTGCCAGCAGCTTGGCTAAGGAGGTAGAGACCCAGTACTTC. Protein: CASSLAKEVETQYF.

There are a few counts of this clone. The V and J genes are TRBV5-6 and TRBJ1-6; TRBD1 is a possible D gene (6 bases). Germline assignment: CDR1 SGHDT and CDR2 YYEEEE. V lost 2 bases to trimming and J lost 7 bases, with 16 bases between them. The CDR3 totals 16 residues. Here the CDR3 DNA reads TGTGCCAGCAGCTTAGACACAGGGTACTTCAATTCACCCCTCCACTTT. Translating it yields CASSLDTGYFNSPLHF.

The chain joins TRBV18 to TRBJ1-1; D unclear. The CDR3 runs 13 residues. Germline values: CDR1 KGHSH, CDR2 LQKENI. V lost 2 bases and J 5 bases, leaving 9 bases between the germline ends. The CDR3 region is CASSPTSRTEAFF. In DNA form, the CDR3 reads TGTGCCAGCTCACCAACCTCCAGGACTGAAGCTTTCTTT.

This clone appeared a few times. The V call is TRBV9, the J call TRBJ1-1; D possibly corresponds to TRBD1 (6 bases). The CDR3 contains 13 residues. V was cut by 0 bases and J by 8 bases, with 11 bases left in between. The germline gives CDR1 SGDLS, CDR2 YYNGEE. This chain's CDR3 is CASSVDRTAEAFF. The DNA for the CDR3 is TGTGCCAGCAGCGTAGATAGGACAGCAGAAGCTTTCTTT.